The 9 T cell receptor beta chains given below trace back to one sample, sequenced in a study of control samples from healthy donors and cancer patients. Data came from immunoSEQ multiplex PCR; TCRdb stores just in-frame clones and leaves some out. This sample yields about 120,000 clones, of which more than 85% are seen a single time; 2.6% belongs to the top ten. The source material was blood. The receptors were gathered from a man aged 25 to 45 in good health.

The genes are TRBV10-3 and TRBJ1-2; 9 nucleotides line up with TRBD1. CDR1 ENHRY and CDR2 SYGVKD come from the germline V gene. This CDR3 contains 14 residues. V trimming: 4 bases; J trimming: 8 bases; junction bases outside the gene matches: 8. The CDR3 sequence is CAISVAGTGLGYTF. The CDR3 nucleotides read TGTGCCATCAGTGTAGCAGGGACAGGGCTAGGCTACACCTTC.

The chain carries TRBV14 and TRBJ1-2; no clear D gene. This CDR3 contains 14 residues. Deletions cut 2 bases from V and 8 bases from J, with 15 bases between. Per the germline V gene, CDR1 is SGHDN and CDR2 is FVKESK. The CDR3 loop reads CASSQSTLAWGYTF. Written as DNA, the CDR3 is TGTGCCAGCAGCCAATCCACCCTGGCCTGGGGCTACACCTTC.

The chain combines TRBV5-1 with TRBJ1-1; D possibly corresponds to TRBD1 (6 bases). Germline-derived CDR1 and CDR2 are SGHRS and YFSETQ. Trimming took 5 bases from V and 5 from J, leaving 22 bases between them. The CDR3 has 16 amino acids. CDR3 in amino acids: CASRPTTKGVWTEAFF. The CDR3 DNA reads TGCGCCAGCAGACCGACTACTAAGGGGGTGTGGACTGAAGCTTTCTTT.

The chain employs TRBV28 and TRBJ1-1; D uncertain. Per the germline V gene, CDR1 is MDHEN and CDR2 is SYDVKM. Trimming shortened V by 3 bases and J by 7 bases, and 6 bases separated the two germline ends. CDR3 length equals 11 residues. The CDR3 DNA reads TGTGCCAGCAGTTTCGCCAGTGAAGCTTTCTTT. As protein: CASSFASEAFF.

There are a few counts of this clone. V usage is TRBV5-1 and J usage is TRBJ1-2; TRBD1 agrees at 11 bases. This CDR3 spans 15 amino acids. Germline CDR1 SGHRS, CDR2 YFSETQ. V trimming: 0 bases; J trimming: 8 bases; junction bases outside the gene matches: 6. The CDR3 here is CASSLDGQGAKGYTF. CDR3 in DNA: TGCGCCAGCAGCTTGGATGGACAGGGGGCGAAGGGCTACACCTTC.

The chain uses TRBV5-1 and TRBJ2-2; the D call may be TRBD1 or TRBD2 (5 bases each). Trimming took off 5 bases at V and 4 bases at J, with 12 bases between the two ends. CDR1 and CDR2 from the germline V gene are SGHRS and YFSETQ. This CDR3 comprises 14 residues. In DNA form, the CDR3 reads TGCGCCAGCAGTAGGGACGGACCCACCGGGGAGCTGTTTTTT. It is translated as CASSRDGPTGELFF.

V gene TRBV9 combines with J gene TRBJ1-2, with D unclear. The CDR3 consists of 13 residues. CDR1 is SGDLS and CDR2 is YYNGEE in the germline V gene. The ends were cut back, 3 bases at V and 3 bases at J, with 9 bases in the middle. CDR3 residues: CASSAGRDYGYTF. The CDR3 region has the DNA TGTGCCAGCAGCGCCGGCCGGGACTATGGCTACACCTTC.

The chain joins TRBV5-1 to TRBJ2-4, with 14 nucleotides matching TRBD2. The CDR3 is made up of 17 amino acids. Germline trimming cut 3 bases from V and 3 bases from J; bases unmatched to any gene: 5. Looked up from germline, CDR1 is SGHRS and CDR2 is YFSETQ. CDR3 amino acids: CASSYGLAGGNKNIQYF. The CDR3 DNA is TGCGCCAGCAGCTACGGACTAGCGGGGGGAAACAAAAACATTCAGTACTTC.

CDR3 loop: CASYGTEAFF. CDR3 nucleotides: TGTGCCAGCTACGGAACTGAAGCTTTCTTT. The chain combines TRBV6-5 with TRBJ1-1, with D uncertain. V lost 8 bases and J lost 5, with 6 bases in between. This CDR3 contains 10 residues. The germline gives CDR1 MNHEY, CDR2 SVGAGI.